This T cell receptor beta chain was documented in a study of CXCR3-negative and CXCR3-positive naive CD8 T cells. Study outcomes and limitations: High diversity, comparable across both naive subsets, contrasted with much lower diversity in memory CD8+ cells.

Carrying UMI labels, the TRB cDNA libraries were prepared through 5' RACE. From its re-call of the 5' RACE reads, TCRdb lists each CDR3 protein once, without DNA. The sample has 100,000 to 150,000 distinct CDR3 sequences. With regard to this clonotype: Its target is not known.

The length of the CDR3 is 14 residues. Germline V lookup: CDR1 MNHEY, CDR2 SMNVEV (reference sequence). The V and J genes are TRBV27 and TRBJ2-7; the TCRdb call, TRBD1, lacks DNA for checking. The TCR comes from a human donor in good health. Some clones in this sample may be carry-over from other donors' samples. The sequenced sample consisted of naive CXCR3- CD8+ T cells from blood. Stated subset: CD45RO-CCR7+CD27+CD95- naive CD8+ T cells lacking CXCR3 (TNR3-). This CDR3 is CASSTATGVHEQYF.